One sample yielded the 17 T cell receptor beta chains listed below, sequenced in a study of T cell repertoires in cytomegalovirus infection. TCRdb reanalysed the reads using MiXCR and keeps one entry per CDR3 protein. The table has roughly 760,000 distinct CDR3 sequences, 35% seen once. The sample was PBMCs. The receptors shown here come from a human donor in good health (CMV status not recorded). Some clones in this sample may be carry-over from other donors' samples.

A note on this clonotype: One end of the junction does not line up with germline, which may come from a read error. DNA for the CDR3: TGTGCCAGAAGTTTACTGTACAACACTGAATCTTTCTTT. Translated, it gives CARSLLYNTESFF. The rearrangement links TRBV28 to TRBJ1-1; D unresolved. From germline, CDR1 is MDHEN and CDR2 SYDVKM. The CDR3 runs to 13 residues.

The chain employs TRBV27 and TRBJ1-5; the D gene is possibly TRBD1 (6 bases). The germline gives CDR1 MNHEY, CDR2 SMNVEV (reference sequence). V was shortened by 0 bases and J by 2 bases, with 17 bases between the two germline ends. The CDR3 contains 18 residues. CDR3 in DNA: TGTGCCAGCAGTTTATCGGGCAGGGGTTCTTTGGGCAATCAGCCCCAGCATTTT. The encoded protein is CASSLSGRGSLGNQPQHF.

This clonotype has ten or more counts. This chain uses TRBV28 with TRBJ1-3; D unclear. CDR3 length: 12 residues. Trimming shortened V by 6 bases and J by 2 bases, and 5 bases separated the two germline ends. Germline-derived CDR1 and CDR2 are MDHEN and SYDVKM. CDR3 in DNA: TGTGCCAGCAGCACGACTGGAAACACCATATATTTT. Its protein product is CASSTTGNTIYF. The whole variable domain, remainder taken from reference TRBV28 and TRBJ1-3, is DVKVTQSSRYLVKRTGEKVFLECVQDMDHENMFWYRQDPGLGLRLIYFSYDVKMKEKGDIPEGYSVSREKKERFSLILESASTNQTSMYLCASSTTGNTIYFGEGSWLTVV.

V and J are TRBV28 and TRBJ1-3; 9 positions agree with TRBD1. Trimming removed 3 bases from V and 3 bases from J; junction bases left unmatched: 9. This CDR3 region has 17 residues. Germline V CDR1 and CDR2: MDHEN, SYDVKM. CDR3 region: CASSFPGQGSGGNTIYF. In nucleotides, the CDR3 is TGTGCCAGCAGTTTCCCCGGACAGGGGTCGGGTGGAAACACCATATATTTT.

Details on this clonotype: A read error may produce the germline difference seen at one junction end. The rearrangement links TRBV4-2 to TRBJ2-3; no clear D. The CDR3 length is 14 residues. CDR1 is LGHNA, CDR2 YNFKEQ, per germline. CDR3 DNA: TGTGCCAGCAGCCAAGATCTTACCACAGATACGCCGTATTTT. Translating it yields CASSQDLTTDTPYF.

The chain is built from TRBV6-2 or TRBV6-3 and TRBJ1-5, with D unclear. Germline-derived CDR1 and CDR2 are MNHEY and SVGEGT. The V end lost 0 bases, the J end lost 6 bases, and 6 bases lay between the germline ends. The CDR3 is made up of 13 amino acids. CDR3 in amino acids: CASSYSSGQPQHF. The DNA of the CDR3 is TGTGCCAGCAGTTACTCTAGTGGTCAGCCCCAGCATTTT.

The CDR3 here is CSVDEASQETQYF. CDR3 coding DNA: TGCAGCGTTGATGAGGCGAGCCAAGAGACCCAGTACTTC. The chain couples TRBV29-1 to TRBJ2-5, with D uncertain. The CDR3 is 13 amino acids. Germline V CDR1 and CDR2: SQVTM, ANQGSEA. V lost 3 bases and J 1 base, leaving 9 bases between the germline ends.

This clonotype has at least ten counts. The rearrangement joins TRBV7-6 to TRBJ2-7; 7 positions match TRBD2. Trimming removed 3 bases from V and 2 bases from J; junction bases left unmatched: 7. The germline gives CDR1 SGHVS, CDR2 FNYEAQ. The CDR3 spans 15 residues. The CDR3: CASSLGGSGAYEQYF. The DNA of the CDR3 is TGTGCCAGCAGCTTGGGCGGGAGTGGGGCCTACGAGCAGTACTTC.

The rearrangement joins TRBV7-6 to TRBJ1-2; 8 nucleotides match TRBD1. The ends lost 1 base at V and 3 bases at J; junction bases unmatched: 4. Looked up from germline, CDR1 is SGHVS and CDR2 is FNYEAQ. This CDR3 has 15 residues. CDR3 in DNA: TGTGCCAGCAGCTTAGGGGACAGGACCTACTATGGCTACACCTTC. Amino acid sequence: CASSLGDRTYYGYTF.

Comments on this clonotype: Possible read error: a much larger clone is one base away. V usage is TRBV7-9 and J usage is TRBJ1-5, with D uncertain. The germline V gene has CDR1 SEHNR and CDR2 FQNEAQ (reference sequence). The CDR3 sequence is 13 residues long. CDR3 sequence: CTSSFTADQPQHF. CDR3 nucleotides: TGTACCAGCAGCTTCACGGCTGATCAGCCCCAGCATTTT.

This clonotype was observed a handful of times. Here the CDR3 reads CASREGQGNQPQHF. Here the CDR3 DNA reads TGTGCCAGCAGGGAGGGACAGGGCAATCAGCCCCAGCATTTT. J is TRBJ1-5 and V is TRBV28; 8 bases match TRBD1. The germline gives CDR1 MDHEN, CDR2 SYDVKM. The V gene end was trimmed by 6 bases and the J gene end by 2 bases; junction bases not matched to a gene: 3. The CDR3 covers 14 residues.

The CDR3 region is CASSPRDQPQHF. The DNA of the CDR3 is TGTGCCAGCAGTCCCAGGGATCAGCCCCAGCATTTT. The chain has TRBV12-3 or TRBV12-4 and TRBJ1-5, with a weak D call TRBD1 (5 bases). The V gene lost 5 bases and the J gene lost 5 bases, with 7 bases spanning the gap. This CDR3 is built from 12 residues.

The chain is built from TRBV20-1 and TRBJ1-5; TRBD1 might be the D (5 bases). This CDR3 spans 13 amino acids. V lost 6 bases to trimming and J lost 2 bases, with 11 bases between them. The germline CDR1 and CDR2 sequences are DFQATT and SNEGSKA (reference sequence). The CDR3 is CSAWGEGNQPQHF. Written as DNA, the CDR3 is TGCAGTGCATGGGGCGAGGGCAATCAGCCCCAGCATTTT.

The V gene is TRBV27, the J gene TRBJ2-7; 14 positions match TRBD2. CDR1 is MNHEY and CDR2 is SMNVEV in the germline V gene (reference sequence). The CDR3 sequence is 14 residues long. Trimming took 9 bases from V and 4 from J; bases not matched to a gene: 5. CDR3 loop: CASIRTSGRYEQYF. The CDR3 DNA is TGTGCCAGTATAAGGACTAGCGGGAGGTACGAGCAGTACTTC.

As for this clonotype: One end of the junction varies from germline; a read error may be responsible. The chain couples TRBV7-2 to TRBJ2-7; possible D gene TRBD2, 7 bases. Germline V gives CDR1 SGHTA, CDR2 FQGNSA. The CDR3 is 15 residues long. The CDR3 nucleotides read TGTGCCAGCAGCTTAGACGGGGGCGGGGGCAACGAGCAGTGCTTC. Translated: CASSLDGGGGNEQCF.

V gene TRBV29-1 combines with J gene TRBJ1-1; 7 nucleotides line up with TRBD1. This CDR3 has 15 residues. V lost 4 bases to trimming and J lost 0 bases; unmatched junction nucleotides: 8. In germline, CDR1 is SQVTM, CDR2 ANQGSEA. CDR3 sequence reads: CSVVTGQTMNTEAFF. For the CDR3, the DNA is TGCAGCGTTGTGACGGGACAGACCATGAACACTGAAGCTTTCTTT.

This clonotype was detected ten times or more. V is TRBV7-2 and J is TRBJ1-5, with 8 nucleotides matching TRBD1. The germline gives CDR1 SGHTA, CDR2 FQGNSA. This CDR3 contains 16 residues. V was pared by 4 bases and J by 5 bases, with 10 bases of the junction left unmatched. CDR3 sequence reads: CASSSTGTGAHQPQHF. The CDR3 coding sequence is TGTGCCAGCAGCTCTACAGGGACAGGAGCCCATCAGCCCCAGCATTTT.